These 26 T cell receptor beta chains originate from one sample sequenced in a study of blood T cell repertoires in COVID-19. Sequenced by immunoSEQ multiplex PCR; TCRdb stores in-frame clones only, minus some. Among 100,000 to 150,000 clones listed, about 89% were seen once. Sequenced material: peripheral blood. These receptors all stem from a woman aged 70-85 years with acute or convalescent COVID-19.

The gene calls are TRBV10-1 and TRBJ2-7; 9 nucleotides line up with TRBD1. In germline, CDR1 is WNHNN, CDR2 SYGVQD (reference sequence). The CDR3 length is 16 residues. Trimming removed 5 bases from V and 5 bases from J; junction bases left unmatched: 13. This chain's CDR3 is CASSNHLGDRVNEQYF. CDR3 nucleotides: TGCGCCAGCAGTAACCATCTCGGGGACAGGGTCAACGAGCAGTACTTC.

The CDR3 bases are TGTGCCAGCAGCTTGACAGGGGCGGAGGCGACCCAGTACTTC. It encodes CASSLTGAEATQYF. V usage is TRBV7-3 and J usage is TRBJ2-5; 8 positions agree with TRBD1. Germline trimming cut 3 bases from V and 7 bases from J; bases unmatched to any gene: 7. CDR1 is SGHTA and CDR2 is FQGTGA in the germline V gene. The length of the CDR3 is 14 residues.

CDR3 coding DNA: TGCGCCAGCAGCACTGGGGAAGGGAGAGTCAATGAGCAGTTCTTC. It codes for CASSTGEGRVNEQFF. The chain links TRBV5-1 to TRBJ2-1, with D perhaps matching TRBD2 (5 bases). CDR1 SGHRS and CDR2 YFSETQ come from the germline V gene. The CDR3 runs to 15 residues. V was clipped by 4 bases and J by 6 bases, with 17 bases between them.

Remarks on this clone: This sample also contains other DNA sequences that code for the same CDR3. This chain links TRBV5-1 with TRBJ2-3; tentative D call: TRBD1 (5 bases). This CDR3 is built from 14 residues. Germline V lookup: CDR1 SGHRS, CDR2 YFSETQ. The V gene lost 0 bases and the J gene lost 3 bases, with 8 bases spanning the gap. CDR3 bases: TGCGCCAGCAGCTTGGGACAGCAAACAGATACGCAGTATTTT. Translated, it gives CASSLGQQTDTQYF.

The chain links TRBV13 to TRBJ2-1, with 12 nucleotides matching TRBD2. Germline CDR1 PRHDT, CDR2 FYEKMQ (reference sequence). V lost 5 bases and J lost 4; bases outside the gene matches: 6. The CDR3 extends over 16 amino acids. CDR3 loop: CASSPPGLAGYNEQFF. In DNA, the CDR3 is TGTGCCAGCAGCCCGCCGGGACTAGCGGGTTACAATGAGCAGTTCTTC.

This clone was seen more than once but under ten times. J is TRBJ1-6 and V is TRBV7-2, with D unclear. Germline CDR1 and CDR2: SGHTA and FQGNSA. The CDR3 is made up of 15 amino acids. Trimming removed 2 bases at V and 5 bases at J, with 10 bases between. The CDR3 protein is CASSLLGRNNSPLHF. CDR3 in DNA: TGTGCCAGCAGCTTACTAGGCCGGAATAATTCACCCCTCCACTTT.

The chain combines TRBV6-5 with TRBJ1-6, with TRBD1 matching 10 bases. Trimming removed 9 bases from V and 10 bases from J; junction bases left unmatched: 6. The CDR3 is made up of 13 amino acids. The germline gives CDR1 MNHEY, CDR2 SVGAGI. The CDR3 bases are TGTGCCAGTAAAGGGACAGGGGTCTCACCCCTCCACTTT. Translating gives CASKGTGVSPLHF.

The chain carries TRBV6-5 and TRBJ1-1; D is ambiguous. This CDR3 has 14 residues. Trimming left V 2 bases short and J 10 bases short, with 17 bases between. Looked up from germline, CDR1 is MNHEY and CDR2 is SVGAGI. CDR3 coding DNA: TGTGCCAGCAGTTACACGAGTACAGTTTTCCCAGCTTTCTTT. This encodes CASSYTSTVFPAFF.

CDR3 DNA sequence: TGTGCCTGGACCAGGCCCGGGAGGAGCACTGAAGCTTTCTTT. This translates into CAWTRPGRSTEAFF. V gene TRBV30 combines with J gene TRBJ1-1; D remains unclear. Trimming pared 4 bases from V and 4 bases from J, leaving 16 bases between. This CDR3 is built from 14 residues. Germline-derived CDR1 and CDR2 are GTSNPN and SVGIG (reference sequence).

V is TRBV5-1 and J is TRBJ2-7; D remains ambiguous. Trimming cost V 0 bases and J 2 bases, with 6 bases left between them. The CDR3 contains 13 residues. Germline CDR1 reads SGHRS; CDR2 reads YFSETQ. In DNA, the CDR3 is TGCGCCAGCAGCTTGGGTCCCGCCTACGAGCAGTACTTC. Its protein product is CASSLGPAYEQYF.

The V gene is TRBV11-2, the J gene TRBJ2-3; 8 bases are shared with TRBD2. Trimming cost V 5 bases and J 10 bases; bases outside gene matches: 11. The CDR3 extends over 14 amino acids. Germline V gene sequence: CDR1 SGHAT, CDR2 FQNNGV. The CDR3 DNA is TGTGCCAGCAGCCAGATTGGGACTAGGGGTCCGCAGTATTTT. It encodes CASSQIGTRGPQYF.

CDR3 region: CASSTSLAGLRTTDTQYF. CDR3 coding DNA: TGTGCCAGCAGTACGAGTCTAGCGGGGCTCCGAACTACAGATACGCAGTATTTT. The chain carries TRBV6-2 or TRBV6-3 and TRBJ2-3; the match to TRBD2 covers 9 bases. CDR3 length equals 18 residues. V lost 5 bases, J lost 3 bases, and 15 bases stayed unmatched. From germline, CDR1 is MNHEY and CDR2 SVGEGT.

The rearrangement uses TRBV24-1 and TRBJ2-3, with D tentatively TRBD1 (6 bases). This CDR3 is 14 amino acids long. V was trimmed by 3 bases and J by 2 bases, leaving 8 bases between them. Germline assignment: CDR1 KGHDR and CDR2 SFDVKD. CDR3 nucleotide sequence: TGTGCCACCAGTGATCGGACAGACACAGATACGCAGTATTTT. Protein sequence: CATSDRTDTDTQYF.

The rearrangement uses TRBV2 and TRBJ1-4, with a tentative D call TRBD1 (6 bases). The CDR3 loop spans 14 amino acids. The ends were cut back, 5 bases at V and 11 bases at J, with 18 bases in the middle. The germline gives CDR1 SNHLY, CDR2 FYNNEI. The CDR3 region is CASSLRERGGKLFF. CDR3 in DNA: TGTGCCAGCAGTCTCAGGGAGAGGGGGGGGAAACTGTTTTTT.

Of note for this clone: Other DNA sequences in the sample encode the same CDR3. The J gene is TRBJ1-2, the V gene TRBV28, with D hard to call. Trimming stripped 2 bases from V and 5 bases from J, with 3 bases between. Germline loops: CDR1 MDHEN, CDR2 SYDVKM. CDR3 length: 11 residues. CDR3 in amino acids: CASSLAYGYTF. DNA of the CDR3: TGTGCCAGCAGTTTAGCGTATGGCTACACCTTC.

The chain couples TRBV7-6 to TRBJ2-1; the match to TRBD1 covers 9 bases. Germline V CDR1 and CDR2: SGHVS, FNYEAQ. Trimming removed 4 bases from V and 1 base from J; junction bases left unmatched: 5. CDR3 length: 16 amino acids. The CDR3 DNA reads TGTGCCAGCAGCTCTACCGGGACAGGGTCCTACAATGAGCAGTTCTTC. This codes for CASSSTGTGSYNEQFF.

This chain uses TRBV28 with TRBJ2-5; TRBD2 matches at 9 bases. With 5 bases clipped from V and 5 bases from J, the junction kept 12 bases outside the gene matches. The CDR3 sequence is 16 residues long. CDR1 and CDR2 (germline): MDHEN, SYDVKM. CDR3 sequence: CASSHYSGGFLETQYF. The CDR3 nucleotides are TGTGCCAGCAGTCACTATAGCGGGGGTTTTCTGGAGACCCAGTACTTC. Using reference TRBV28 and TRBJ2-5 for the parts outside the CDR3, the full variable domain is DVKVTQSSRYLVKRTGEKVFLECVQDMDHENMFWYRQDPGLGLRLIYFSYDVKMKEKGDIPEGYSVSREKKERFSLILESASTNQTSMYLCASSHYSGGFLETQYFGPGTRLLVL.

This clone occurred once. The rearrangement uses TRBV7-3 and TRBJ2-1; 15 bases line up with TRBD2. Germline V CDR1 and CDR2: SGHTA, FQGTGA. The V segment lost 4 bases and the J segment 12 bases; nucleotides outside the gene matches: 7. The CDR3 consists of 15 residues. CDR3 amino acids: CASSSGTSGGMRQFF. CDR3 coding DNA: TGTGCCAGCAGCTCCGGGACTAGCGGGGGGATGAGGCAGTTCTTC.

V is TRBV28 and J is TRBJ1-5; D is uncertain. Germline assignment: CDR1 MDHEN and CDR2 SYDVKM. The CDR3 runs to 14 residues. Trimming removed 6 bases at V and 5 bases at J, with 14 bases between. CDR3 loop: CASSPRLPDQPQHF. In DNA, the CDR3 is TGTGCCAGCAGCCCTAGACTCCCTGATCAGCCCCAGCATTTT.

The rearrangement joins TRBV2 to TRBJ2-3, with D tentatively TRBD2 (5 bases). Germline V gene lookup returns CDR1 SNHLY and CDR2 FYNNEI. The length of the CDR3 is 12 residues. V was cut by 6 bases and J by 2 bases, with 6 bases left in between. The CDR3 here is CASRDYTDTQYF. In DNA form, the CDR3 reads TGTGCCAGCAGAGACTACACAGATACGCAGTATTTT.

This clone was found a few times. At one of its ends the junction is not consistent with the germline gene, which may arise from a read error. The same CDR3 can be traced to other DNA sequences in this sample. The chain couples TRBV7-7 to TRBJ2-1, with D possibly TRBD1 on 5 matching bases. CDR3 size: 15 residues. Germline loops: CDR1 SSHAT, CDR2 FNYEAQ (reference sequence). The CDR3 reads CASSLGAGTYNEQFF. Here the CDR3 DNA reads TGTGCTAGCAGCTTAGGGGCAGGTACCTACAATGAGCAGTTCTTC.

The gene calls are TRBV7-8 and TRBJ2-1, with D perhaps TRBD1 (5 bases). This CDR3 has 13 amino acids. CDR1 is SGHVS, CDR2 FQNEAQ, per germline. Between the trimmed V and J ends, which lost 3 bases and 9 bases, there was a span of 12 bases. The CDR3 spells CASSFRGVSEQFF. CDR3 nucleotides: TGTGCCAGCAGCTTTAGGGGCGTAAGTGAGCAGTTCTTC.

CDR3 in DNA: TGTGCCAGTAGTCCACGGGAAGATCAGCCCCAGCATTTT. Translating it yields CASSPREDQPQHF. This chain connects TRBV19 to TRBJ1-5; D gene ambiguous. V lost 5 bases, J lost 5 bases, and 10 bases lay in between. The CDR3 is 13 residues long. Germline CDR1 LNHDA, CDR2 SQIVND (reference sequence).

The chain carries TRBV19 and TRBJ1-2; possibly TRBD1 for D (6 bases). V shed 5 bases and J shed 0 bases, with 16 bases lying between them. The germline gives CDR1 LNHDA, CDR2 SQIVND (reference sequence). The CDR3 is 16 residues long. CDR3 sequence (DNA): TGTGCCAGTAGTCGAGCCAGACAGGACACTAACTATGGCTACACCTTC. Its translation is CASSRARQDTNYGYTF.

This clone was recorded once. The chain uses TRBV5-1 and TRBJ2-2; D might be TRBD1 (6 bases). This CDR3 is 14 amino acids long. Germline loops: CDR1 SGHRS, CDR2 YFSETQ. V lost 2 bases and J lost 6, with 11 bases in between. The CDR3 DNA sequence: TGCGCCAGCAGCTTAGCAGGGGACGCCGGGGAGCTGTTTTTT. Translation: CASSLAGDAGELFF.

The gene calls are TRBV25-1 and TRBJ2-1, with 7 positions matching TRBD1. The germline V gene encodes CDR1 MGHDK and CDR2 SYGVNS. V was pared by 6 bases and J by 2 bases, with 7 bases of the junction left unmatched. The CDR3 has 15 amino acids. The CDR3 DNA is TGTGCCAGCAGCACACAGGGGATCGCCTACAATGAGCAGTTCTTC. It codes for CASSTQGIAYNEQFF. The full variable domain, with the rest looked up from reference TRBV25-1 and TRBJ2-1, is EADIYQTPRYLVIGTGKKITLECSQTMGHDKMYWYQQDPGMELHLIHYSYGVNSTEKGDLSSESTVSRIRTEHFPLTLESARPSHTSQYLCASSTQGIAYNEQFFGPGTRLTVL.